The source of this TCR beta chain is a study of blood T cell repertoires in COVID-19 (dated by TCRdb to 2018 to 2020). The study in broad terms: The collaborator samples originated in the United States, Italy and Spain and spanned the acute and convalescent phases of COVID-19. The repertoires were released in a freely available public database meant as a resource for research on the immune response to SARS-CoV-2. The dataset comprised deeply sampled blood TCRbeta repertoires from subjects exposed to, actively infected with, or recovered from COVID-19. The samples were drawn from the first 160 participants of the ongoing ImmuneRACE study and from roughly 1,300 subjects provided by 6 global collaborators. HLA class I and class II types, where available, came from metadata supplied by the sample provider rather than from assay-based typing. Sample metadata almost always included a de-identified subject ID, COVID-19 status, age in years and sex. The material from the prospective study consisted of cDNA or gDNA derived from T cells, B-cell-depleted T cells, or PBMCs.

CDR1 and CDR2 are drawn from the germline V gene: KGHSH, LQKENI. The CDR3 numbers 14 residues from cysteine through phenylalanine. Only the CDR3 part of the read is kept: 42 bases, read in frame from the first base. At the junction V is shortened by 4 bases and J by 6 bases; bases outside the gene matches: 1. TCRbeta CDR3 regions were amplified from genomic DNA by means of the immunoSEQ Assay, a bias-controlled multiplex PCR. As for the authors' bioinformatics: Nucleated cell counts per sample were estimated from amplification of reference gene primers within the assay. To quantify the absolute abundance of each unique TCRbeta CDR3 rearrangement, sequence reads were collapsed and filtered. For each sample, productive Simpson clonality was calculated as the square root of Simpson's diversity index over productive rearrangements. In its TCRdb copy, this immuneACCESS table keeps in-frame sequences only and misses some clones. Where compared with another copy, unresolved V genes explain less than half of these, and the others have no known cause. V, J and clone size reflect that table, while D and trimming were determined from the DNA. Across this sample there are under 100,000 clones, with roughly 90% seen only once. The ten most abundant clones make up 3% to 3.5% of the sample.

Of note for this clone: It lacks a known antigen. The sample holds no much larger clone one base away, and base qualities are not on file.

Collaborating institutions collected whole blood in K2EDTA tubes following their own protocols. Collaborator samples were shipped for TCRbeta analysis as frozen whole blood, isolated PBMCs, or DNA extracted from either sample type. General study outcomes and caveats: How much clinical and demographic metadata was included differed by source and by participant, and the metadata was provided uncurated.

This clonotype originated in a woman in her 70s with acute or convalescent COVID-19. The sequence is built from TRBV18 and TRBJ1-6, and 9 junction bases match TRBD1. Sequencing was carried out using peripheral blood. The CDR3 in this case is CASSQDRGNSPLHF. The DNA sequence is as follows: TGTGCCAGCTCACAGGACAGGGGTAATTCACCCCTCCACTTT. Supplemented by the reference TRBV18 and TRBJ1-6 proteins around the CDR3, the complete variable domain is NAGVMQNPRHLVRRRGQEARLRCSPMKGHSHVYWYRQLPEEGLKFMVYLQKENIIDESGMPKERFSAEFPKEGPSILRIQQVVRGDSAAYFCASSQDRGNSPLHFGNGTRLTVT.